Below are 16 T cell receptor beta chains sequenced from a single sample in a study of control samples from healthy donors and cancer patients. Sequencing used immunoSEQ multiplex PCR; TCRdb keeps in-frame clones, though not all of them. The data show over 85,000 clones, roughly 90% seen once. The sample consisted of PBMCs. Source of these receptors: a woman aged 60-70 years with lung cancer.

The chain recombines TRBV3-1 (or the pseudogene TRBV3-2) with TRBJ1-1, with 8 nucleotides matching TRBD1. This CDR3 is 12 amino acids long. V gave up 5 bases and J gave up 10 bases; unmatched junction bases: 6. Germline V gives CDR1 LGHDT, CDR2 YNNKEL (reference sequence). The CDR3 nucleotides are TGTGCCAGCAGCACTCTTCAGGGGGCAGCTTTCTTT. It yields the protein CASSTLQGAAFF.

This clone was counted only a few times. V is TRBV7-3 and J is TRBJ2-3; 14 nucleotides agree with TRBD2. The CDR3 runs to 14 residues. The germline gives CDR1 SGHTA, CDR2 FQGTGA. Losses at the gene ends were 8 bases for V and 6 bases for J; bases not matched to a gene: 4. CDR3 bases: TGTGCCAGCGGACTAGCGGGAGGTATGGATACGCAGTATTTT. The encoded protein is CASGLAGGMDTQYF. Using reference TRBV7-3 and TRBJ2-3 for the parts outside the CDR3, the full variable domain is GAGVSQTPSNKVTEKGKYVELRCDPISGHTALYWYRQSLGQGPEFLIYFQGTGAADDSGLPNDRFFAVRPEGSVSTLKIQRTERGDSAVYLCASGLAGGMDTQYFGPGTRLTVL.

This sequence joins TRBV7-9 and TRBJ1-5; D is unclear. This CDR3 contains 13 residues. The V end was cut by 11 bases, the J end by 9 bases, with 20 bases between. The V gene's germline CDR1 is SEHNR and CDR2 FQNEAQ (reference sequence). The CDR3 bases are TGTGCCGGCCAAGGGCCAGAGAATACGCCCCAGCATTTT. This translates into CAGQGPENTPQHF.

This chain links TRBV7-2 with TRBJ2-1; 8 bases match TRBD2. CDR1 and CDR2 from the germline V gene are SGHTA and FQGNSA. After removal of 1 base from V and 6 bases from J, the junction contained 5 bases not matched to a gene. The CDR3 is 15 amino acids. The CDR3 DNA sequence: TGTGCCAGCAGCTTAGGCGATAGCGGGGTCAATGAGCAGTTCTTC. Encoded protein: CASSLGDSGVNEQFF.

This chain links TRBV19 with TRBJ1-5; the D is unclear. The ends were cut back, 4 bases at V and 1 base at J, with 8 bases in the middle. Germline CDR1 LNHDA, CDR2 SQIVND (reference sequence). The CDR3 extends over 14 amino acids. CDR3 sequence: CASSTSLSNQPQHF. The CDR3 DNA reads TGTGCCAGTAGTACTTCACTGAGCAATCAGCCCCAGCATTTT.

The CDR3 protein is CASSPVGQGGLGQYF. In nucleotides, the CDR3 is TGTGCCAGCAGCCCAGTGGGGCAGGGGGGGTTAGGGCAGTACTTC. This chain uses TRBV7-8 with TRBJ2-7; D possibly uses TRBD1 or TRBD2 (7 bases each). The germline CDR1 and CDR2 sequences are SGHVS and FQNEAQ. V lost 5 bases, J lost 9 bases, and 23 bases lay in between. CDR3 size: 15 residues. The full variable domain, completed using reference TRBV7-8 and TRBJ2-7, is GAGVSQSPRYKVAKRGQDVALRCDPISGHVSLFWYQQALGQGPEFLTYFQNEAQLDKSGLPSDRFFAERPEGSVSTLKIQRTQQEDSAVYLCASSPVGQGGLGQYFGPGTRLTVT.

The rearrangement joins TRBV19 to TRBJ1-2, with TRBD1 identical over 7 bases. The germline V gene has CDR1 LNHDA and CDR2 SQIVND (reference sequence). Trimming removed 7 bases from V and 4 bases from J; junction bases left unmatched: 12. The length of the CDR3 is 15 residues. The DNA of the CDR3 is TGTGCCAGTACCCCTGAGTTGACAGGGAGCTATGGCTACACCTTC. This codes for CASTPELTGSYGYTF. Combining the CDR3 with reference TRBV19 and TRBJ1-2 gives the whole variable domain DGGITQSPKYLFRKEGQNVTLSCEQNLNHDAMYWYRQDPGQGLRLIYYSQIVNDFQKGDIAEGYSVSREKKESFPLTVTSAQKNPTAFYLCASTPELTGSYGYTFGSGTRLTVV.

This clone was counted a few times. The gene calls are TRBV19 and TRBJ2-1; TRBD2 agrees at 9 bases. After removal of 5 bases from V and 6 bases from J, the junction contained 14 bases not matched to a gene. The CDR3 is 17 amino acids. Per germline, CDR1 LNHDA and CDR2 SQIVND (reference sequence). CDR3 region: CASSGPAGGRLFNEQFF. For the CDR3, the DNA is TGTGCCAGTAGTGGTCCAGCGGGGGGCCGACTGTTCAATGAGCAGTTCTTC.

The CDR3 nucleotides read TGTGCCAGCCGCCTAGGCCCCCCGGTGGATGGCTACACCTTC. Its protein product is CASRLGPPVDGYTF. V is TRBV6-5 and J is TRBJ1-2; D is unresolved. Germline CDR1 is MNHEY and CDR2 is SVGAGI. The V and J ends lost 8 bases and 6 bases respectively, with 19 bases between them. This CDR3 spans 14 amino acids.

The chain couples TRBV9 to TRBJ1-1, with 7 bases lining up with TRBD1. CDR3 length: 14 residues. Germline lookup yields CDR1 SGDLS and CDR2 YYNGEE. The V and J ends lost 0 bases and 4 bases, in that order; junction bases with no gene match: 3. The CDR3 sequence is CASSVVAGGTEAFF. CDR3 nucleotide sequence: TGTGCCAGCAGCGTAGTGGCAGGGGGCACTGAAGCTTTCTTT.

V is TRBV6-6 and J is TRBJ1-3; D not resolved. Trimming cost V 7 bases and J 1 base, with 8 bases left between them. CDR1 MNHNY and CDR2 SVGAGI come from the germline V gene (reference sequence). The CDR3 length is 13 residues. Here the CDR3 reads CASKSVSGNTIYF. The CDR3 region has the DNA TGTGCCAGCAAGTCCGTTTCTGGAAACACCATATATTTT.

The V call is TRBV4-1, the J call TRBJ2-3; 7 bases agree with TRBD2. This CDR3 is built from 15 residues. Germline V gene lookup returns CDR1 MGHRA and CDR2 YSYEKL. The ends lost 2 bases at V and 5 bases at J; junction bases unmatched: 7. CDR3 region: CASSQPSIAGDTQYF. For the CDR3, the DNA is TGCGCCAGCAGCCAACCATCGATAGCGGGAGATACGCAGTATTTT.

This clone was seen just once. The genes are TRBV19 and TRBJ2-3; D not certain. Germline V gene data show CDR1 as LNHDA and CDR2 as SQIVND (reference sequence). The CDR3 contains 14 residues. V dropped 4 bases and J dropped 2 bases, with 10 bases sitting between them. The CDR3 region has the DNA TGTGCCAGTAGTAGCGGTGCCGCCACAGATACGCAGTATTTT. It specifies CASSSGAATDTQYF.

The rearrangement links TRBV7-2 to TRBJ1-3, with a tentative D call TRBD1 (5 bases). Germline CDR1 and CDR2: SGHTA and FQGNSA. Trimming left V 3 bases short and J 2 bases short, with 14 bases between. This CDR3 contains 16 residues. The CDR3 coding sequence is TGTGCCAGCAGCTTGGCCGGTAGGGGAACTGGAAACACCATATATTTT. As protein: CASSLAGRGTGNTIYF. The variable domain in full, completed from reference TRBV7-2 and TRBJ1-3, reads GAGVSQSPSNKVTEKGKDVELRCDPISGHTALYWYRQSLGQGLEFLIYFQGNSAPDKSGLPSDRFSAERTGGSVSTLTIQRTQQEDSAVYLCASSLAGRGTGNTIYFGEGSWLTVV.

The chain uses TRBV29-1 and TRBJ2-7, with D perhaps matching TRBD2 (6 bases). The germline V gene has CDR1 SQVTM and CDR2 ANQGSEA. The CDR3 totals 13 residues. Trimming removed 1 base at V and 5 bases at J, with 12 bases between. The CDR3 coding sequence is TGCAGCGTTGAAGGCCGCGGGACGGACGAGCAGTACTTC. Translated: CSVEGRGTDEQYF.

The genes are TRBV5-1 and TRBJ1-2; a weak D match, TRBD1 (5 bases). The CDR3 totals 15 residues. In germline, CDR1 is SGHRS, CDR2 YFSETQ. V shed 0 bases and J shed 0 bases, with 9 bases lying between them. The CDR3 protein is CASSLDATANYGYTF. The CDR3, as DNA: TGCGCCAGCAGCTTGGATGCGACAGCTAACTATGGCTACACCTTC. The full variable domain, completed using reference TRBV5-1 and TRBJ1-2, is KAGVTQTPRYLIKTRGQQVTLSCSPISGHRSVSWYQQTPGQGLQFLFEYFSETQRNKGNFPGRFSGRQFSNSRSEMNVSTLELGDSALYLCASSLDATANYGYTFGSGTRLTVV.